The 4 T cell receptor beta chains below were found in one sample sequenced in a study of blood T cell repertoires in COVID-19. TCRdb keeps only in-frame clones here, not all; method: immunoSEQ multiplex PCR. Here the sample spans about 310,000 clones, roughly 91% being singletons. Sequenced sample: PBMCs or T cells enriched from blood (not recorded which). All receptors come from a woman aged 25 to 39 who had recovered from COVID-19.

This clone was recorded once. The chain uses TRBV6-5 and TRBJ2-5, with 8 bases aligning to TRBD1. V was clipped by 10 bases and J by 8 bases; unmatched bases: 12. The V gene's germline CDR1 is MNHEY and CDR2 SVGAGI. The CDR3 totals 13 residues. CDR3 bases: TGTGCCACGTCCAGGGGGCGTCTAGCCACCCAGTACTTC. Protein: CATSRGRLATQYF.

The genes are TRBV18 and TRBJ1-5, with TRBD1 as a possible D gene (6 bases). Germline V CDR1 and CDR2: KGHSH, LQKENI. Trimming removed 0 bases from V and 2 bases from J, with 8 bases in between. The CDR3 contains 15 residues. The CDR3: CASSPPGHGNQPQHF. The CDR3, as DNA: TGTGCCAGCTCACCACCGGGACACGGCAATCAGCCCCAGCATTTT. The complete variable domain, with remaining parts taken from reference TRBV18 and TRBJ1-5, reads NAGVMQNPRHLVRRRGQEARLRCSPMKGHSHVYWYRQLPEEGLKFMVYLQKENIIDESGMPKERFSAEFPKEGPSILRIQQVVRGDSAAYFCASSPPGHGNQPQHFGDGTRLSIL.

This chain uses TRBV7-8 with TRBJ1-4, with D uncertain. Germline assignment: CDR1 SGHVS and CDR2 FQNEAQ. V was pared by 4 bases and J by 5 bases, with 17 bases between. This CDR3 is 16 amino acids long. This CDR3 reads CASSSRRNNFNEKLFF. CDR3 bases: TGTGCCAGCAGCTCTAGGCGGAATAATTTCAATGAAAAACTGTTTTTT.

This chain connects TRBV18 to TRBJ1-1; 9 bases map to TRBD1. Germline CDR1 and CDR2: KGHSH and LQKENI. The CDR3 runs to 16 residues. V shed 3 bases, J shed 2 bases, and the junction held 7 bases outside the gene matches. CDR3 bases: TGTGCCAGCTCACCCCAAATGGGACAGGGTAACACTGAAGCTTTCTTT. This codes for CASSPQMGQGNTEAFF.